This T cell receptor (beta chain) was found in a study of CD8+CD57+ T cells in acquired aplastic anemia. Overall study context: The mean DNA yield obtained from sorted CD4+ and CD8+ cells came to approximately 3.2 ug. Broader study findings: Significance was not reached for CD8+ Simpson's diversity between patients and controls. Roughly 31 was the count of CD8+ CDR3 sequences that patients shared with controls.

Genomic DNA templated the TCR beta VDJ and CDR3 profiling. TCRdb passed the reads through MiXCR, listing each CDR3 protein once. The table includes hundreds of thousands of distinct CDR3 sequences, approximately 57% detected once. Germline lookup yields CDR1 LNHNV and CDR2 YYDKDF (reference sequence). This CDR3 is built from 14 residues. Trimming took 3 bases from V and 4 from J, leaving 9 bases between them. Concerning this clonotype itself: The antigen is not known.

This clonotype was obtained from a human donor with severe aplastic anemia or a healthy control (not recorded which). The specimen sequenced was sorted CD4+, CD8+, or CD8+CD57+ T cells (not recorded which) from PBMCs. The V gene is TRBV15, the J gene TRBJ2-2, with D possibly being TRBD2 (5 bases). CDR3 DNA: TGTGCCACCAGCAGCGGCCGGGGCACCGGGGAGCTGTTTTTT. Encoded protein: CATSSGRGTGELFF.